The clone carrying this T cell receptor (beta chain) was found a few times. The CDR3 spans 14 residues. V shed 2 bases and J shed 8 bases, with 13 bases lying between them. CDR1 is LNHDA and CDR2 is SQIVND in the germline V gene (reference sequence). Chemo-refractory metastatic non-small-cell lung cancer patients underwent focal radiation alongside CTLA-4 blockade with ipilimumab. The method was immunoSEQ multiplex PCR; TCRdb's version includes in-frame clones alone and lacks a portion of them. The table records about 60,000 clones, approximately 76% of them present only once. This specimen belongs to a study of radiotherapy plus CTLA-4 blockade in lung cancer.

This chain uses TRBV19 with TRBJ1-5; D possibly corresponds to TRBD1 (6 bases). The input for sequencing was peripheral blood, taken from a patient treated with radiotherapy plus ipilimumab. The receptor was isolated from a human donor with non-small cell lung cancer who had a complete response to radiotherapy plus ipilimumab. The CDR3 region is CASSITGGREPQHF. CDR3 nucleotides: TGTGCCAGTAGTATAACTGGGGGCCGGGAGCCCCAGCATTTT.